The present T cell receptor (beta chain) was sequenced within a study of blood T cell repertoires in COVID-19. Study-level information: Sites in the United States, Italy and Spain provided acute and convalescent COVID-19 samples. Nucleic acid was either cDNA or gDNA, and it came from T cells, B-cell-depleted T cells, or PBMCs.

As processed by the authors: Estimation of nucleated cell counts relied on the amplification of reference gene primers. Some clones are missing from TCRdb's copy, which holds only in-frame ones; the method was immunoSEQ multiplex PCR. V, J and clone size were drawn from that table, and D and trimming were deduced from the DNA. The sample has 100,000 to 150,000 clones; 60% to 80% are singletons. V gave up 0 bases and J gave up 12 bases, with 14 bases separating them. Germline values: CDR1 SGHNT, CDR2 YYREEE (reference sequence). CDR3 length equals 13 residues. What was sequenced was peripheral blood. The receptor's source is an older woman with acute or convalescent COVID-19. V usage is TRBV5-4 and J usage is TRBJ2-3; D is perhaps TRBD1 (5 bases). For the CDR3, the DNA is TGTGCCAGCAGCTTGGGTCCCCAAAGGGGCCAGTATTTT. Its protein product is CASSLGPQRGQYF.